What follows are 17 T cell receptor beta chains derived from one specimen sequenced in a study of blood T cell repertoires in COVID-19. Generated by immunoSEQ multiplex PCR, the TCRdb table keeps only in-frame clones and is missing some. The sample carries fewer than 150,000 clones, roughly four fifths recorded once. Material for sequencing was peripheral blood. All receptors come from a woman of 80 years or more with acute or convalescent COVID-19.

The chain is built from TRBV7-2 and TRBJ1-4; 10 nucleotides match TRBD1. The CDR3 extends over 14 amino acids. The V segment lost 5 bases and the J segment 7 bases; nucleotides outside the gene matches: 4. CDR1 is SGHTA and CDR2 is FQGNSA in the germline V gene. The CDR3 loop is CASSRTGGIEKLFF. CDR3 nucleotides: TGTGCCAGCAGCCGGACAGGGGGGATTGAAAAACTGTTTTTT.

V usage is TRBV5-1 and J usage is TRBJ2-1, with D perhaps matching TRBD2 (5 bases). Germline CDR1 reads SGHRS; CDR2 reads YFSETQ. This CDR3 has 16 amino acids. V was pared by 0 bases and J by 0 bases, with 10 bases between. The CDR3 coding sequence is TGCGCCAGCAGCTTGGTAGCGTTGAGCTCCTACAATGAGCAGTTCTTC. This codes for CASSLVALSSYNEQFF. The full variable domain, with the rest looked up from reference TRBV5-1 and TRBJ2-1, is KAGVTQTPRYLIKTRGQQVTLSCSPISGHRSVSWYQQTPGQGLQFLFEYFSETQRNKGNFPGRFSGRQFSNSRSEMNVSTLELGDSALYLCASSLVALSSYNEQFFGPGTRLTVL.

The chain employs TRBV4-2 and TRBJ2-3; D not certain. V shed 0 bases and J shed 6 bases, with 13 bases lying between them. Germline lookup yields CDR1 LGHNA and CDR2 YNFKEQ. The CDR3 runs to 15 residues. The CDR3 coding sequence is TGTGCCAGCAGCCAAGATTCCAGTCACGGGGATACGCAGTATTTT. The encoded protein is CASSQDSSHGDTQYF.

The rearrangement links TRBV15 to TRBJ1-5; D possibly corresponds to TRBD1 (6 bases). Trimming removed 3 bases from V and 0 bases from J, with 12 bases in between. Germline CDR1 is LNHNV and CDR2 is YYDKDF (reference sequence). CDR3 size: 16 residues. The CDR3 is CATSSGTTSSNQPQHF. CDR3 DNA: TGTGCCACCAGCAGCGGGACAACTAGTAGCAATCAGCCCCAGCATTTT.

This clone has just one count. The V gene is TRBV7-8, the J gene TRBJ1-1; D unresolved. This CDR3 spans 14 amino acids. V lost 4 bases and J lost 3, with 12 bases in between. The germline CDR1 and CDR2 sequences are SGHVS and FQNEAQ. In nucleotides, the CDR3 is TGTGCCAGCAGCTCCTTTGGGAGCGACACTGAAGCTTTCTTT. Translated, it gives CASSSFGSDTEAFF.

The chain's CDR3 is CASSVQGIGEKLFF. CDR3 DNA sequence: TGTGCCAGCAGTGTACAGGGAATTGGTGAAAAACTGTTTTTT. V is TRBV28 and J is TRBJ1-4; D is possibly TRBD1 (6 bases). CDR1 is MDHEN, CDR2 SYDVKM, per germline. V was cut by 5 bases and J by 7 bases, with 14 bases left in between. The CDR3 contains 14 residues.

V usage is TRBV5-8 and J usage is TRBJ2-5; 10 positions match TRBD1. With 7 bases clipped from V and 5 bases from J, the junction kept 5 bases outside the gene matches. CDR1 SGHTS and CDR2 YDEGEE come from the germline V gene. This CDR3 region has 13 residues. DNA of the CDR3: TGTGCCAGCCAAGCGACAGGGGGCGAGACCCAGTACTTC. It encodes CASQATGGETQYF. The whole variable domain, remainder taken from reference TRBV5-8 and TRBJ2-5, is EAGVTQSPTHLIKTRGQQATLRCSPISGHTSVYWYQQALGLGLQFLLWYDEGEERNRGNFPPRFSGRQFPNYSSELNVNALELEDSALYLCASQATGGETQYFGPGTRLLVL.

The chain links TRBV18 to TRBJ2-1, with 7 bases matching TRBD2. The ends lost 3 bases at V and 0 bases at J; junction bases unmatched: 2. Per germline, CDR1 KGHSH and CDR2 LQKENI. The CDR3 consists of 15 residues. The CDR3: CASSPPGGSYNEQFF. The CDR3 DNA reads TGTGCCAGCTCACCTCCGGGAGGCTCCTACAATGAGCAGTTCTTC.

The genes are TRBV10-1 and TRBJ2-5; D perhaps matches TRBD2 (6 bases). Germline-derived CDR1 and CDR2 are WNHNN and SYGVQD (reference sequence). Trimming cost V 6 bases and J 2 bases, with 25 bases left between them. The CDR3 loop spans 18 amino acids. The CDR3 protein is CASRLRDFQSARQETQYF. CDR3 DNA: TGCGCCAGCAGACTCCGGGACTTCCAATCCGCCCGGCAAGAGACCCAGTACTTC.

The CDR3 region is CASTETYNSPLHF. CDR3 DNA: TGTGCCAGCACCGAGACTTATAATTCACCCCTCCACTTT. This rearrangement joins TRBV9 to TRBJ1-6; no firm D call. CDR1 is SGDLS, CDR2 YYNGEE, per germline. CDR3 length: 13 residues. The V end was cut by 6 bases, the J end by 4 bases, with 8 bases between.

This clone was seen a few times. The chain carries TRBV4-1 and TRBJ2-5; D might be TRBD1 (6 bases). There are 14 residues in the CDR3. The V end was cut by 3 bases, the J end by 4 bases, with 12 bases between. Germline CDR1 MGHRA, CDR2 YSYEKL. CDR3 residues: CASSHLQGAETQYF. The CDR3 DNA follows: TGCGCCAGCAGCCACTTACAGGGAGCAGAGACCCAGTACTTC.

The chain carries TRBV2 and TRBJ1-2, with TRBD1 matching over 7 bases. With 8 bases clipped from V and 8 bases from J, the junction kept 5 bases outside the gene matches. The CDR3 covers 11 residues. The germline CDR1 and CDR2 sequences are SNHLY and FYNNEI. CDR3 protein: CASGGGYGYTF. The CDR3 nucleotides are TGTGCCAGCGGAGGGGGCTACGGCTACACCTTC.

The chain combines TRBV5-1 with TRBJ1-2, with TRBD1 identical over 9 bases. Germline lookup yields CDR1 SGHRS and CDR2 YFSETQ. The J segment lost 4 bases and the V segment lost 4 bases, leaving 8 bases of the junction unmatched. CDR3 length equals 15 residues. The CDR3 DNA is TGCGCCAGCAGCCTGTATTTGGACAGGGGCTATGGCTACACCTTC. Translation gives CASSLYLDRGYGYTF.

As concerns this clone: This specimen includes other DNA sequences encoding the same CDR3. The chain links TRBV6-5 to TRBJ2-3; 9 nucleotides align to TRBD2. Germline assignment: CDR1 MNHEY and CDR2 SVGAGI. This CDR3 contains 14 residues. Trimming at V came to 4 bases and at J to 1 base, leaving 0 bases not matched to a gene. The CDR3 spells CASSLAGGTDTQYF. CDR3 sequence (DNA): TGTGCCAGCAGTTTAGCGGGGGGCACAGATACGCAGTATTTT.

The chain couples TRBV9 to TRBJ2-7; 12 bases align to TRBD1. V lost 4 bases, J lost 7 bases, and 15 bases stayed unmatched. This CDR3 has 17 residues. Germline V CDR1 and CDR2: SGDLS, YYNGEE. This CDR3 is CASSPRGRDRGRGEQYF. CDR3 sequence (DNA): TGTGCCAGCAGCCCCCGAGGAAGGGACAGGGGGCGCGGGGAGCAGTACTTC.

CDR3 residues: CASSLQSSAYEQYF. CDR3 sequence (DNA): TGTGCCAGTAGTCTCCAGTCTAGCGCCTACGAGCAGTACTTC. V gene TRBV19 combines with J gene TRBJ2-7, with TRBD2 as a possible D gene (6 bases). V was pared by 5 bases and J by 2 bases, with 13 bases between. CDR3 length equals 14 residues. Germline loops: CDR1 LNHDA, CDR2 SQIVND (reference sequence).

This rearrangement joins TRBV3-1 (or the pseudogene TRBV3-2) to TRBJ2-7, with 13 bases fitting TRBD2. Looked up from germline, CDR1 is LGHDT and CDR2 is YNNKEL (reference sequence). The CDR3 contains 16 residues. Germline trimming cut 0 bases from V and 4 bases from J; bases unmatched to any gene: 3. The CDR3, as DNA: TGTGCCAGCAGCCAAGAGGGACTAGCGGGGCTGTACGAGCAGTACTTC. It yields the protein CASSQEGLAGLYEQYF.